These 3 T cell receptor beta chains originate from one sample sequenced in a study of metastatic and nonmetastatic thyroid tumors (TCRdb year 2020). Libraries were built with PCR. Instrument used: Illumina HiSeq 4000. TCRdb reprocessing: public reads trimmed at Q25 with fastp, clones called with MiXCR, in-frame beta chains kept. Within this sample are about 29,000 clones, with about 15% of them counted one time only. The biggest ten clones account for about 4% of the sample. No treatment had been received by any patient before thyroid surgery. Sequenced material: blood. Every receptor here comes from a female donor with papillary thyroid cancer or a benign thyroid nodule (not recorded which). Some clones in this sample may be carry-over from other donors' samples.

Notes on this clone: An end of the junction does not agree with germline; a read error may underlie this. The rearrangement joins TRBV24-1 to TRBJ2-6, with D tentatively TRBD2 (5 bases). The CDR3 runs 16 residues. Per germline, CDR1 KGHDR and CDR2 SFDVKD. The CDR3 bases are TGTGCCACCAGTGATACTAGTCTCTCTGTGGCCAACGTCCTGACTTTC. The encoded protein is CATSDTSLSVANVLTF.

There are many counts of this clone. CDR3 in amino acids: CASSEVVSYEQYF. The CDR3 DNA reads as TGTGCCAGCAGTGAGGTCGTCTCCTACGAGCAGTACTTC. The chain couples TRBV6-1 to TRBJ2-7; D is ambiguous. Per germline, CDR1 MNHNS and CDR2 SASEGT. CDR3 size: 13 residues. The V and J ends lost 3 bases and 0 bases respectively, with 6 bases between them.

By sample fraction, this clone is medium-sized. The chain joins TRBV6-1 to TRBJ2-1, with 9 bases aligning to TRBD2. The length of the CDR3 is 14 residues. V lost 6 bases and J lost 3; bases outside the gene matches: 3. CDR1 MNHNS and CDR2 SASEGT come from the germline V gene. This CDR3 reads CASRLAGVYNEQFF. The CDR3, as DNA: TGTGCCAGCAGATTAGCGGGAGTCTACAATGAGCAGTTCTTC.